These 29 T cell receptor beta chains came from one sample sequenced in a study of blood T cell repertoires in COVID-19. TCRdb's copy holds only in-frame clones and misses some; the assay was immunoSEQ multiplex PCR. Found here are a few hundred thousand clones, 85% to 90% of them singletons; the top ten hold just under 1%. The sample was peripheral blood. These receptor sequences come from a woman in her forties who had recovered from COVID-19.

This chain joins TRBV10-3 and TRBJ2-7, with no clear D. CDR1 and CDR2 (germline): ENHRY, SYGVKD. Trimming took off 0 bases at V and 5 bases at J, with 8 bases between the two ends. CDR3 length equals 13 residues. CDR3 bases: TGTGCCATCAGTGAGTCGATGTTAGACGAGCAGTACTTC. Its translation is CAISESMLDEQYF.

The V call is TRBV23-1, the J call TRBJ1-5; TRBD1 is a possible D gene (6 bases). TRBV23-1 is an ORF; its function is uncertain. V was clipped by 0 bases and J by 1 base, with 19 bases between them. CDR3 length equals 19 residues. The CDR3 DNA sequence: TGCGCCAGCAGTCAATCCCCCCCCCGGGGGGCGGGGAGCAATCAGCCCCAGCATTTT. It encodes CASSQSPPRGAGSNQPQHF.

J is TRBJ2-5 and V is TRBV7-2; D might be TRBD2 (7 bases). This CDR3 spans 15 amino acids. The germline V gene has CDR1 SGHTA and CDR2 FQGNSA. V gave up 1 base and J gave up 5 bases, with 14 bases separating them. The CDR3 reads CASSLEGGGRETQYF. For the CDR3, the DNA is TGTGCCAGCAGCTTAGAGGGGGGGGGAAGGGAGACCCAGTACTTC.

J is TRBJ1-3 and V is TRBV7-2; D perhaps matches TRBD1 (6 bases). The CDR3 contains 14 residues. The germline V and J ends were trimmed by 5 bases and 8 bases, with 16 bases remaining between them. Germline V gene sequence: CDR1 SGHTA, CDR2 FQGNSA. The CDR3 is CASSKAQGLHTIYF. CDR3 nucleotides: TGTGCCAGCAGCAAAGCTCAGGGGTTACACACCATATATTTT.

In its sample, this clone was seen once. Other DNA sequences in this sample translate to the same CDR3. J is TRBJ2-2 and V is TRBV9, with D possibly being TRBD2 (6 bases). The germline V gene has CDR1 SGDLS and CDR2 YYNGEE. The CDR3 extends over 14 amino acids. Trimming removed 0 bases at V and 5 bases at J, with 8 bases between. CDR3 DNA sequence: TGTGCCAGCAGCGTAGGTGGGGGGACCGGGGAGCTGTTTTTT. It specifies CASSVGGGTGELFF.

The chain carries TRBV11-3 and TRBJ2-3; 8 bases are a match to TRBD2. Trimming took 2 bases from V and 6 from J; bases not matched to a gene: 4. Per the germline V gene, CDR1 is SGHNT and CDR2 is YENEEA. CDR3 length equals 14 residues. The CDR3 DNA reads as TGTGCCAGCAGCTTATACGGGAGGGGGGATACGCAGTATTTT. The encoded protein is CASSLYGRGDTQYF.

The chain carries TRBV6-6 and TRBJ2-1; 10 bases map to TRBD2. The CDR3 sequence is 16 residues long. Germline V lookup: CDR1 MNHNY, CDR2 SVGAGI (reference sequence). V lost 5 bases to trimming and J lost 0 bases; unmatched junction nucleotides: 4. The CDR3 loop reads CASSGSGRASYNEQFF. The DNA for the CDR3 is TGTGCCAGCAGTGGGAGCGGGAGGGCCTCCTACAATGAGCAGTTCTTC.

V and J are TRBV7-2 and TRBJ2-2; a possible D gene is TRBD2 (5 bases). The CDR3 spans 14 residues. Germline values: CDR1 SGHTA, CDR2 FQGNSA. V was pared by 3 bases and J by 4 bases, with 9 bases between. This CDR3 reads CASSFTGSTGELFF. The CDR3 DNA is TGTGCCAGCAGCTTTACGGGGTCCACCGGGGAGCTGTTTTTT.

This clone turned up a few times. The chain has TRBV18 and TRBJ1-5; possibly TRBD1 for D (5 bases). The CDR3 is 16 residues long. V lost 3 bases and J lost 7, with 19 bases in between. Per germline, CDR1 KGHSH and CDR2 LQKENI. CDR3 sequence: CASSPAPGLGGQPQHF. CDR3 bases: TGTGCCAGCTCACCCGCCCCGGGACTAGGAGGGCAGCCCCAGCATTTT.

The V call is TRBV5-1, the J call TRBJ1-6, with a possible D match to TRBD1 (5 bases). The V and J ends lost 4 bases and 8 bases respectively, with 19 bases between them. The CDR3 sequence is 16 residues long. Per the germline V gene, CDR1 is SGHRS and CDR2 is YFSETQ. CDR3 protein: CASSPRGGSRDSPLHF. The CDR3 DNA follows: TGCGCCAGCAGCCCTCGGGGGGGTTCCCGGGATTCACCCCTCCACTTT.

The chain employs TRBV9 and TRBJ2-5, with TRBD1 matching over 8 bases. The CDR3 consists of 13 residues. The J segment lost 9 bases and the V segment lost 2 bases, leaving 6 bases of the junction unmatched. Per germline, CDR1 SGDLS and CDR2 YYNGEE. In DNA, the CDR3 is TGTGCCAGCAGCGTGACAGGGGATGGGGCCCAGTACTTC. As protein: CASSVTGDGAQYF. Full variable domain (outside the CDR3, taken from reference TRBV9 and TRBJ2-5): DSGVTQTPKHLITATGQRVTLRCSPRSGDLSVYWYQQSLDQGLQFLIQYYNGEERAKGNILERFSAQQFPDLHSELNLSSLELGDSALYFCASSVTGDGAQYFGPGTRLLVL.

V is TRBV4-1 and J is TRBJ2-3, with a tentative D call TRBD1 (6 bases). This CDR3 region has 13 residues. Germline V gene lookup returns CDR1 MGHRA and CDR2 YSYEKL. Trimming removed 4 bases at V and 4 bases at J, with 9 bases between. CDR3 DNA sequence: TGCGCCAGCAGCCTCCCAGGGGCAGATACGCAGTATTTT. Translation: CASSLPGADTQYF.

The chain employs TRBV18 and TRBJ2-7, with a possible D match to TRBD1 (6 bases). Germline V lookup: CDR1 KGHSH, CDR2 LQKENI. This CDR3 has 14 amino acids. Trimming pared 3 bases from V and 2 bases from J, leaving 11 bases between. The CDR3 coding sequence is TGTGCCAGCTCACCCGGACAGAGGCCCTACGAGCAGTACTTC. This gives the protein CASSPGQRPYEQYF.

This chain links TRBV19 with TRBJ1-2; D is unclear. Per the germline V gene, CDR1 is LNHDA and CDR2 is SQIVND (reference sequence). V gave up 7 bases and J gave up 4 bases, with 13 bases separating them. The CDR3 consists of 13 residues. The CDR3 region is CASTLGASYGYTF. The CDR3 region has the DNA TGTGCCAGTACCCTGGGAGCCTCCTATGGCTACACCTTC.

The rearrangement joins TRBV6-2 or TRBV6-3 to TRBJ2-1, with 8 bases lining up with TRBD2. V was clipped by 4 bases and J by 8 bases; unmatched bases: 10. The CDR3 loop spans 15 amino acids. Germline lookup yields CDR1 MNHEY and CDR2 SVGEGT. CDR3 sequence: CASSSILAARDEQFF. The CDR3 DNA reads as TGTGCCAGCAGTTCCATACTAGCGGCTCGGGATGAGCAGTTCTTC.

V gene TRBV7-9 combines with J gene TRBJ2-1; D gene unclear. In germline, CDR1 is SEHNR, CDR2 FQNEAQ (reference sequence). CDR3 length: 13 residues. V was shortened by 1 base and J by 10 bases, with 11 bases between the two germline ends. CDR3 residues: CASSLGVVYEQFF. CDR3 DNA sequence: TGTGCCAGCAGCTTAGGAGTCGTATACGAGCAGTTCTTC.

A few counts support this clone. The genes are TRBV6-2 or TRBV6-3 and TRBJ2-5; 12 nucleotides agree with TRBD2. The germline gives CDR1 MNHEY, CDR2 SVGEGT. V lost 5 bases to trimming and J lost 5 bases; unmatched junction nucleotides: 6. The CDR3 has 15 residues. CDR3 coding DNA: TGTGCCAGCAGTCCCCGGACTAGCGGGATGGAGACCCAGTACTTC. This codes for CASSPRTSGMETQYF.

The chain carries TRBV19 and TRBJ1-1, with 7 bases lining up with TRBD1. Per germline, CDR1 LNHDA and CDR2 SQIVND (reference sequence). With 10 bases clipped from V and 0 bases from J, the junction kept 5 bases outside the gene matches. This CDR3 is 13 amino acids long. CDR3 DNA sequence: TGTGCCACCCGGGACAGCCTGAACACTGAAGCTTTCTTT. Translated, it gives CATRDSLNTEAFF.

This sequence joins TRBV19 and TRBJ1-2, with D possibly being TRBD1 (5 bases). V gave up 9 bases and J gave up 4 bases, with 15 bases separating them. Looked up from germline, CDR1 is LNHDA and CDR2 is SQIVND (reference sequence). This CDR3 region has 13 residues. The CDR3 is CASWPGGSYGYTF. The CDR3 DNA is TGTGCCAGCTGGCCGGGGGGGTCCTATGGCTACACCTTC.

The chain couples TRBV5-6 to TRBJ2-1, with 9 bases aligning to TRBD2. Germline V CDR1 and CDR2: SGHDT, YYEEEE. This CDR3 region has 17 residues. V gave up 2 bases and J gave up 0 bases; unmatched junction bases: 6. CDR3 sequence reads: CASSLGTSWYSYNEQFF. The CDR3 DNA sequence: TGTGCCAGCAGCTTAGGGACTAGCTGGTACTCCTACAATGAGCAGTTCTTC.

The CDR3 coding sequence is TGTGCCACCCAAGGGGCGGGGGCGAACTATGGCTACACCTTC. Amino acids: CATQGAGANYGYTF. The V gene is TRBV28, the J gene TRBJ1-2; maybe TRBD1 (6 bases). Between the trimmed V and J ends, which lost 10 bases and 2 bases, there was a span of 17 bases. Germline V lookup: CDR1 MDHEN, CDR2 SYDVKM. The CDR3 loop spans 14 amino acids.

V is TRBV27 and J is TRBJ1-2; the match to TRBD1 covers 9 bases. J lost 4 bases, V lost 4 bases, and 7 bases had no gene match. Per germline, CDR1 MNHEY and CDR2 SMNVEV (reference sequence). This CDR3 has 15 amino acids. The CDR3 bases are TGTGCCAGCAGTTCAGCACAGGGGGCCGGCTATGGCTACACCTTC. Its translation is CASSSAQGAGYGYTF.

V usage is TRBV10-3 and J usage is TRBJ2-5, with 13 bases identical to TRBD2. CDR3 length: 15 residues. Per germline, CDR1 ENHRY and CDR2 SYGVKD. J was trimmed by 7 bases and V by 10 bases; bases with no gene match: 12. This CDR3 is CATSGTSGAEGTQYF. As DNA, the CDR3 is TGTGCCACTTCCGGGACTAGCGGGGCCGAGGGGACCCAGTACTTC.

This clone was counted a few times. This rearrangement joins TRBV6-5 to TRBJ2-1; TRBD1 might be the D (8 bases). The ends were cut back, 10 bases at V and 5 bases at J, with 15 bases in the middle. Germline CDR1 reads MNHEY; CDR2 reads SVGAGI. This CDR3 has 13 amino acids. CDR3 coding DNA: TGTGCCACCACAGGGGGGGGTCACAATGAGCAGTTCTTC. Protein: CATTGGGHNEQFF.

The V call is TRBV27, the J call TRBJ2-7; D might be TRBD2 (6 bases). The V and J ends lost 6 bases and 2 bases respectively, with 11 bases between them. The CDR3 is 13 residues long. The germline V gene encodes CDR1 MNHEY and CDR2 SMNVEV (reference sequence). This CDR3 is CASSPGLTYEQYF. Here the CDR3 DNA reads TGTGCCAGCAGCCCCGGACTAACCTACGAGCAGTACTTC.

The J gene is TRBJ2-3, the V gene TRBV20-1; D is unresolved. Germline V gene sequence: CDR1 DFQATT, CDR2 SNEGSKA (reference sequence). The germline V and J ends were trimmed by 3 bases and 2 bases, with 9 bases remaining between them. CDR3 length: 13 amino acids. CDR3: CSASSRPTDTQYF. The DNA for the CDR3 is TGCAGTGCTAGTTCCAGGCCCACAGATACGCAGTATTTT.

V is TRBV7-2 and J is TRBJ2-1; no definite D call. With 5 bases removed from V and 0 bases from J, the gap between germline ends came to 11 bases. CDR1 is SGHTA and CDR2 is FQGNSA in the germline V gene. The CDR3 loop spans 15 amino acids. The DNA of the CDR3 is TGTGCCAGCAGCCCAGCGCCGAGCTCCTACAATGAGCAGTTCTTC. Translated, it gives CASSPAPSSYNEQFF.

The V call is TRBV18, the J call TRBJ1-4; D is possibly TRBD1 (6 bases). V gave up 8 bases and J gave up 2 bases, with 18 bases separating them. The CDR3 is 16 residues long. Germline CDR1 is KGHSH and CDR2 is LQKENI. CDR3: CASTRQVASTNEKLFF. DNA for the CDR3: TGTGCCAGCACCAGACAGGTAGCATCCACTAATGAAAAACTGTTTTTT.

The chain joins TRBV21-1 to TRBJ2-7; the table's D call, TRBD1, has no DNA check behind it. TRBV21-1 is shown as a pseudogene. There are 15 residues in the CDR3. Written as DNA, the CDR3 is TGTGCCAGCAGCAAAGTTGGTCCCAGCTCCTACGAGCAGTACGTC. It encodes CASSKVGPSSYEQYV.